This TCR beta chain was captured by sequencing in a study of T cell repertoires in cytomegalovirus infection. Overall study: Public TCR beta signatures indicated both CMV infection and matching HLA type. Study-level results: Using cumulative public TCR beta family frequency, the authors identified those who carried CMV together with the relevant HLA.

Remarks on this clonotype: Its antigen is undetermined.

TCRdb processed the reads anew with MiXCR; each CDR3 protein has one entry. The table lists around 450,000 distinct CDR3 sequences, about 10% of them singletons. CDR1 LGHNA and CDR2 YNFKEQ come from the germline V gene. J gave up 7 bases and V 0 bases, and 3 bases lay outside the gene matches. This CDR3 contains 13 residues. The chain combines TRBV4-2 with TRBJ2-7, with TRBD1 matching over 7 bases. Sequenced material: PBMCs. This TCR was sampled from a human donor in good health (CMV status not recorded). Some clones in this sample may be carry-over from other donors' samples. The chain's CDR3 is CASSQETGTEQYF. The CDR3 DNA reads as TGTGCCAGCAGCCAAGAGACAGGGACAGAGCAGTACTTC.